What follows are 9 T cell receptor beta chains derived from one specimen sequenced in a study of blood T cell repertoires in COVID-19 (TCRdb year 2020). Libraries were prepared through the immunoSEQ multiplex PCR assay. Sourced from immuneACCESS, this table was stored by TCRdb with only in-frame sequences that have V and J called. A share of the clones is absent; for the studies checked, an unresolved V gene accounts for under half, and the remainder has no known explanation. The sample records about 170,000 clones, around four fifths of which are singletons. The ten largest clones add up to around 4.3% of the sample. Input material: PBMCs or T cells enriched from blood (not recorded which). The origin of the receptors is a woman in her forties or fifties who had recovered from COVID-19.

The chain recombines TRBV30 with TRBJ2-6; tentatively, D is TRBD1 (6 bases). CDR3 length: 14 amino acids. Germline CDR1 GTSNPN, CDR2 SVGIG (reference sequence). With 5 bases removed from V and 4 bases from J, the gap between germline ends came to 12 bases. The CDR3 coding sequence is TGTGCCTGGGGGAGAGGGACAGGGGCCAACGTCCTGACTTTC. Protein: CAWGRGTGANVLTF. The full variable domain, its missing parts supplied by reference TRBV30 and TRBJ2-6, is SQTIHQWPATLVQPVGSPLSLECTVEGTSNPNLYWYRQAAGRGLQLLFYSVGIGQISSEVPQNLSASRPQDRQFILSSKKLLLSDSGFYLCAWGRGTGANVLTFGAGSRLTVL.

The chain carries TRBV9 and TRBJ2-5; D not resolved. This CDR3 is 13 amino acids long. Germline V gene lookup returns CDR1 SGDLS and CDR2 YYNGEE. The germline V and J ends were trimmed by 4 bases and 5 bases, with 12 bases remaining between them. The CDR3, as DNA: TGTGCCAGCAGCCCCCCCGGTCCGGAGACCCAGTACTTC. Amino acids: CASSPPGPETQYF.

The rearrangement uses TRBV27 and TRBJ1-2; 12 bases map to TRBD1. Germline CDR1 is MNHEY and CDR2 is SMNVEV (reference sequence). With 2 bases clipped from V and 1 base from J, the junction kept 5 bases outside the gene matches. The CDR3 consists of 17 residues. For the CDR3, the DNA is TGTGCCAGCAGTTTAGGGACAGGGGGCAAGCTTAACTATGGCTACACCTTC. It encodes CASSLGTGGKLNYGYTF.

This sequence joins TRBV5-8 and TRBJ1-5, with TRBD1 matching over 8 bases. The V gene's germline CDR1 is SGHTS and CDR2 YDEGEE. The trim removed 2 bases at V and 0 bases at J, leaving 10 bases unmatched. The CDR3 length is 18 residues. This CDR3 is CASSFRVQGAGSNQPQHF. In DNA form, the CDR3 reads TGTGCCAGCAGCTTTAGAGTGCAGGGGGCCGGTAGCAATCAGCCCCAGCATTTT.

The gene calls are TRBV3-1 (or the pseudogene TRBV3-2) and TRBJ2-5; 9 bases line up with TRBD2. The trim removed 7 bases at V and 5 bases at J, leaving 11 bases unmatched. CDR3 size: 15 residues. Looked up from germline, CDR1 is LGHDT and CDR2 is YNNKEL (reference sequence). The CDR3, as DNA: TGTGCCAGCACCGGAGCGGGGGGAACCTGGGAGACCCAGTACTTC. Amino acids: CASTGAGGTWETQYF.

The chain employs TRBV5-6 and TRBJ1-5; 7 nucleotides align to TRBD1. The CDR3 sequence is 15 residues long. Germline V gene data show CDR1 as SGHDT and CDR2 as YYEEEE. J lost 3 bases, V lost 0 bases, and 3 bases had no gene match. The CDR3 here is CASSLDRGANQPQHF. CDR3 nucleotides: TGTGCCAGCAGCTTGGACAGGGGCGCCAATCAGCCCCAGCATTTT.

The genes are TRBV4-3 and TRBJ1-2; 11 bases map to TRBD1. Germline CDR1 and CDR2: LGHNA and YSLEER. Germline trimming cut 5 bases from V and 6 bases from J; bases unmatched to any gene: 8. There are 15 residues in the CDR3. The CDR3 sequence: CASSGGGQGENGYTF. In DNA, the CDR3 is TGCGCCAGCAGCGGAGGGGGACAGGGGGAGAATGGCTACACCTTC.

CDR3 in amino acids: CASSFRENSPLHF. CDR3 sequence (DNA): TGTGCCAGCAGCTTTCGGGAAAATTCACCCCTCCACTTT. The chain uses TRBV11-3 and TRBJ1-6; D unclear. V dropped 3 bases and J dropped 7 bases, with 7 bases sitting between them. This CDR3 is built from 13 residues. Germline lookup yields CDR1 SGHNT and CDR2 YENEEA.

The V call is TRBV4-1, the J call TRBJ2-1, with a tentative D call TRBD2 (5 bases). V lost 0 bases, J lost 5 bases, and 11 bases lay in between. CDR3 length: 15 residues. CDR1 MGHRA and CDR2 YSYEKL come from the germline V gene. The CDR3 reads CASSQERLPNNEQFF. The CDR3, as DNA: TGCGCCAGCAGCCAAGAGAGACTACCAAACAATGAGCAGTTCTTC.